Listed here are 13 T cell receptor beta chains from one sample, sequenced in a study of control samples from healthy donors and cancer patients. Assay: immunoSEQ multiplex PCR; the TCRdb copy retains only in-frame clones and omits some. The sample includes approximately 220,000 clones, around 94% of them seen just once. Sequencing was done on a sample of blood. These receptors all come from a man in his forties or fifties in good health.

The V gene is TRBV10-1, the J gene TRBJ2-4; the D gene is possibly TRBD1 (5 bases). This CDR3 has 14 residues. Germline V gives CDR1 WNHNN, CDR2 SYGVQD (reference sequence). V was cut by 3 bases and J by 1 base, with 7 bases left in between. CDR3 sequence: CASSEGVAKNIQYF. DNA for the CDR3: TGCGCCAGCAGTGAAGGGGTCGCCAAAAACATTCAGTACTTC.

The chain uses TRBV18 and TRBJ1-2, with TRBD1 matching 8 bases. V shed 4 bases, J shed 4 bases, and the junction held 8 bases outside the gene matches. The CDR3 is made up of 15 amino acids. In germline, CDR1 is KGHSH, CDR2 LQKENI. The DNA for the CDR3 is TGTGCCAGCTCACTAATACAGGGGGAAAGCTATGGCTACACCTTC. Amino acid sequence: CASSLIQGESYGYTF.

The genes are TRBV7-8 and TRBJ2-1, with 8 bases matching TRBD2. V was pared by 2 bases and J by 7 bases, with 22 bases of the junction left unmatched. CDR1 and CDR2 from the germline V gene are SGHVS and FQNEAQ. This CDR3 has 20 amino acids. The CDR3 sequence is CASSLSPQGGARVAGNEQFF. The CDR3 coding sequence is TGTGCCAGCAGCTTATCGCCCCAAGGGGGGGCCCGAGTAGCGGGGAATGAGCAGTTCTTC.

The gene calls are TRBV6-6 and TRBJ1-5, with no clear D. Germline CDR1 reads MNHNY; CDR2 reads SVGAGI (reference sequence). V dropped 0 bases and J dropped 9 bases, with 6 bases sitting between them. The CDR3 spans 12 residues. CDR3 in DNA: TGTGCCAGCAGTTACTCGGAGGGGCCCCAGCATTTT. Its translation: CASSYSEGPQHF.

This clone was picked up one time. The rearrangement links TRBV6-5 to TRBJ1-2, with TRBD1 matching 9 bases. The CDR3 totals 15 residues. CDR1 MNHEY and CDR2 SVGAGI come from the germline V gene. J gave up 6 bases and V 0 bases, and 5 bases lay outside the gene matches. DNA of the CDR3: TGTGCCAGCAGTTACTCAAGAACAGGGGGCAATGGCTACACCTTC. Protein product: CASSYSRTGGNGYTF.

This clone came up a few times. The chain couples TRBV6-5 to TRBJ2-7; TRBD1 aligns across 9 bases. Germline lookup yields CDR1 MNHEY and CDR2 SVGAGI. The CDR3 runs to 14 residues. J gave up 2 bases and V 4 bases, and 3 bases lay outside the gene matches. The CDR3 bases are TGTGCCAGCAGTTCCTGGGACAGGGCCTACGAGCAGTACTTC. Protein product: CASSSWDRAYEQYF.

The chain employs TRBV6-1 and TRBJ1-5, with 7 bases that match TRBD1. Germline values: CDR1 MNHNS, CDR2 SASEGT. The CDR3 sequence is 14 residues long. With V trimmed by 2 bases and J by 4 bases, 2 bases remained unmatched. CDR3: CASSESRGNQPQHF. CDR3 DNA: TGTGCCAGCAGTGAATCCAGGGGGAATCAGCCCCAGCATTTT.

The rearrangement uses TRBV4-3 and TRBJ1-3, with 9 bases that match TRBD1. There are 17 residues in the CDR3. Looked up from germline, CDR1 is LGHNA and CDR2 is YSLEER. The V and J ends lost 3 bases and 0 bases, in that order; junction bases with no gene match: 6. The CDR3 bases are TGCGCCAGCAGCCAGGTGACAGGGGGAAACTCTGGAAACACCATATATTTT. Translating it yields CASSQVTGGNSGNTIYF.

The chain recombines TRBV15 with TRBJ1-2; no definite D call. Trimming shortened V by 0 bases and J by 4 bases, and 3 bases separated the two germline ends. CDR3 length equals 12 residues. The germline CDR1 and CDR2 sequences are LNHNV and YYDKDF (reference sequence). The CDR3 nucleotides read TGTGCCACCAGCAGAGAGGCCTATGGCTACACCTTC. It yields the protein CATSREAYGYTF.

This clone was counted a single time. The rearrangement joins TRBV7-8 to TRBJ2-2, with 11 positions matching TRBD1. CDR3 length: 18 amino acids. The ends lost 4 bases at V and 6 bases at J; junction bases unmatched: 13. CDR1 and CDR2 (germline): SGHVS, FQNEAQ. This chain's CDR3 is CASSSRGQGASKAGELFF. CDR3 coding DNA: TGTGCCAGCAGCTCAAGAGGACAGGGGGCCTCAAAGGCCGGGGAGCTGTTTTTT.

This chain joins TRBV10-2 and TRBJ2-5; D possibly corresponds to TRBD2 (6 bases). Trimming took off 6 bases at V and 5 bases at J, with 7 bases between the two ends. CDR1 WSHSY and CDR2 SAAADI come from the germline V gene. The CDR3 loop spans 11 amino acids. The CDR3 spells CASRSGETQYF. The CDR3 DNA is TGCGCCAGCAGGAGCGGGGAGACCCAGTACTTC.

The chain links TRBV3-1 (or the pseudogene TRBV3-2) to TRBJ2-5; D might be TRBD2 (7 bases). CDR1 is LGHDT and CDR2 is YNNKEL in the germline V gene (reference sequence). The V gene lost 3 bases and the J gene lost 5 bases, with 16 bases spanning the gap. The CDR3 covers 15 residues. CDR3 loop: CASSHSRGAGETQYF. In DNA form, the CDR3 reads TGTGCCAGCAGCCACTCCCGGGGGGCGGGGGAGACCCAGTACTTC.

The J gene is TRBJ2-3, the V gene TRBV7-2; possible D gene TRBD2, 5 bases. The CDR3 is 16 residues long. Looked up from germline, CDR1 is SGHTA and CDR2 is FQGNSA. Trimming left V 5 bases short and J 4 bases short, with 19 bases between. The CDR3 region has the DNA TGTGCCAGCAGCCCCATACTAACGGGGTCCGCAGATACGCAGTATTTT. It codes for CASSPILTGSADTQYF.